This T cell receptor (beta chain) is from a study of T cell responses to AZD1222 COVID-19 vaccine. Study-level findings and limits: Repertoires in all cases were sampled only once the peak T cell response had passed. Most donors were white British and more were female, and clonal diversity was possibly underestimated. A reported finding is that nearly half of spike-specific TCRs target unmutated variant regions. Two AZD1222 doses significantly raised spike-specific TCR breadth and depth over controls.

Per germline, CDR1 SGHRS and CDR2 YFSETQ. Trimming cost V 3 bases and J 5 bases, with 14 bases left between them. CDR3 length: 15 amino acids. As concerns this clone: What it recognizes is unknown.

Method: immunoSEQ multiplex PCR; TCRdb's copy keeps in-frame clones and lacks some. The sample carries over 120,000 clones, roughly 86% recorded once. Here the sequenced sample was peripheral blood, taken 28 days after the second dose of the MenACWY control vaccine. The chain carries TRBV5-1 and TRBJ2-2; D might be TRBD1 (6 bases). This clonotype originated in an adult who received the MenACWY meningococcal vaccine as a control. This chain's CDR3 is CASSYGQTGTGELFF. The CDR3 DNA reads TGCGCCAGCAGCTATGGACAGACTGGGACCGGGGAGCTGTTTTTT. Supplemented by reference TRBV5-1 and TRBJ2-2, the full variable domain reads KAGVTQTPRYLIKTRGQQVTLSCSPISGHRSVSWYQQTPGQGLQFLFEYFSETQRNKGNFPGRFSGRQFSNSRSEMNVSTLELGDSALYLCASSYGQTGTGELFFGEGSRLTVL.